This T cell receptor (beta chain) stems from a study of Graves' ophthalmopathy and Graves' hyperthyroidism. In its sample, this clonotype was seen a few times. The CDR3 is 19 residues long. The trim removed 1 base at V and 1 base at J, leaving 13 bases unmatched. Looked up from germline, CDR1 is SGHAT and CDR2 is FQNNGV. Amplification of the TCR beta CDR3 regions used RNA transcripts (as template). An opening RT-PCR round employed HTBI primers and preceded a second-round multiplex PCR. TCRdb passed the multiplex PCR reads through MiXCR, listing each CDR3 protein once. The sample has hundreds of thousands of distinct CDR3 sequences, about 40% seen once.

The sequencing sample was made of peripheral blood. J is TRBJ2-5 and V is TRBV11-2, with 9 bases aligning to TRBD2. The receptor's source is an adult man with Graves' ophthalmopathy. CDR3 residues: CASSLAGGGAFTSQETQYF. As DNA, the CDR3 is TGTGCCAGCAGCTTAGCAGGCGGGGGGGCCTTTACCTCCCAAGAGACCCAGTACTTC.